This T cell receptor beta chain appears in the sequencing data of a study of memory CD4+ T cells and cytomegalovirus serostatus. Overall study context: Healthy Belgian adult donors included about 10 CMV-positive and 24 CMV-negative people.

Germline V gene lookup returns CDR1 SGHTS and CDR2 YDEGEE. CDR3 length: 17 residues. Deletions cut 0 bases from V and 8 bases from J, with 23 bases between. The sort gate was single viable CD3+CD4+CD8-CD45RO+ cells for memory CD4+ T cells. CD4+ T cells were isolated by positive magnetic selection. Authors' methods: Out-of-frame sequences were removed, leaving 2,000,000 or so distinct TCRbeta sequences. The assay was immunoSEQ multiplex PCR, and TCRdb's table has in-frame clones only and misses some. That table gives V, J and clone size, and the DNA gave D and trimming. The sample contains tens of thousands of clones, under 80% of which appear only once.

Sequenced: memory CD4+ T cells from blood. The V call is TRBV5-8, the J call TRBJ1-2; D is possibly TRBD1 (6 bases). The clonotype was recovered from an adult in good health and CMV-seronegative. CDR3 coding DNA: TGTGCCAGCAGCTTGGAACAGGGCAACTATGGCTCGGGGGGCTACACCTTC. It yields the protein CASSLEQGNYGSGGYTF.